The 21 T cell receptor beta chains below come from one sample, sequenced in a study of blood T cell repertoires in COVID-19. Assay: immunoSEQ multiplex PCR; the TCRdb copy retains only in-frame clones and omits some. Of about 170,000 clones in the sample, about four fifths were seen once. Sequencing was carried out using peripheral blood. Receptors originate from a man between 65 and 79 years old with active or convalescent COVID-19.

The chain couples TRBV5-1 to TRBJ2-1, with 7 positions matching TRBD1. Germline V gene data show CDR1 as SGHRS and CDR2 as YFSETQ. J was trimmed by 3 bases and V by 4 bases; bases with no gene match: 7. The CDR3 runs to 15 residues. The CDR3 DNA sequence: TGCGCCAGCAGCGATCCGGGACAGTACTACAATGAGCAGTTCTTC. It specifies CASSDPGQYYNEQFF.

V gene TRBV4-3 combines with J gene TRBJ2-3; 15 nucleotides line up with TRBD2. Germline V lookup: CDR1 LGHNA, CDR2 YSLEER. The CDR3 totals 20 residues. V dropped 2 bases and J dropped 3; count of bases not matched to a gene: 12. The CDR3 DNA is TGCGCCAGCAGCCAATTACCGGGGACTAGCGGGGGGTCGCGGACAGATACGCAGTATTTT. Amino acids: CASSQLPGTSGGSRTDTQYF.

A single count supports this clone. As DNA, the CDR3 is TGTGCCTGGAGTGCCCCCCCAGTCGGGAGGTCTGGCTACACCTTC. Translated, it gives CAWSAPPVGRSGYTF. This chain joins TRBV30 and TRBJ1-2; no firm D call. The CDR3 loop spans 15 amino acids. Germline V gives CDR1 GTSNPN, CDR2 SVGIG (reference sequence). Trimming took 1 base from V and 7 from J, leaving 19 bases between them.

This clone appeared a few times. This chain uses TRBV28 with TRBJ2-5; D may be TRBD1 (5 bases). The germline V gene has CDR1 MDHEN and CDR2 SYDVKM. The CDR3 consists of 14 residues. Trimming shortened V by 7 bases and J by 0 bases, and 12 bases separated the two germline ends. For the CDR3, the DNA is TGTGCCAGCATCCCCAGACAGAACCAAGAGACCCAGTACTTC. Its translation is CASIPRQNQETQYF.

CDR3 DNA: TGTGCCAGCAGCTTAGACCTAAACTATGGCTACACCTTC. Protein: CASSLDLNYGYTF. The gene calls are TRBV7-9 and TRBJ1-2; D is uncertain. The CDR3 length is 13 residues. Trimming pared 1 base from V and 2 bases from J, leaving 5 bases between. In germline, CDR1 is SEHNR, CDR2 FQNEAQ (reference sequence).

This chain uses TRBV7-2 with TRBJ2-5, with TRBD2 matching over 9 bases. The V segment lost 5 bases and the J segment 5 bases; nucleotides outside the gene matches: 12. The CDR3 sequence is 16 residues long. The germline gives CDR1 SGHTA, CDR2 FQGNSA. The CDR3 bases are TGTGCCAGCAGCCAGGGGGGTAGCGGGAGAAGGGAGACCCAGTACTTC. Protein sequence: CASSQGGSGRRETQYF.

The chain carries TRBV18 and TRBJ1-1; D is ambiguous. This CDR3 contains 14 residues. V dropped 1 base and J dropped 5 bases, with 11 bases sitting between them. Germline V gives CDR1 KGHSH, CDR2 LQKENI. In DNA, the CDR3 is TGTGCCAGCTCACCACAAAGTCCGGGGACTGAAGCTTTCTTT. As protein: CASSPQSPGTEAFF. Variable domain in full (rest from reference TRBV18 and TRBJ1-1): NAGVMQNPRHLVRRRGQEARLRCSPMKGHSHVYWYRQLPEEGLKFMVYLQKENIIDESGMPKERFSAEFPKEGPSILRIQQVVRGDSAAYFCASSPQSPGTEAFFGQGTRLTVV.

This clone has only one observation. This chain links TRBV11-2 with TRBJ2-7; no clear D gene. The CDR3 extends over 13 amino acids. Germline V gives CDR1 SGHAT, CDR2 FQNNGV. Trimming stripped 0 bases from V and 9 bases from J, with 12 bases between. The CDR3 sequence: CASSLDRPLVQYF. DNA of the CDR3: TGTGCCAGCAGCTTAGATCGCCCTCTAGTGCAGTACTTC.

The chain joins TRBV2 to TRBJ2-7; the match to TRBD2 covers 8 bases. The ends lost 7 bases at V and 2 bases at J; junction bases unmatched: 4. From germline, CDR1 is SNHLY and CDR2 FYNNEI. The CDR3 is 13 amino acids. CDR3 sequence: CASNGGGTYEQYF. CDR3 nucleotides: TGTGCCAGCAACGGCGGGGGGACCTACGAGCAGTACTTC. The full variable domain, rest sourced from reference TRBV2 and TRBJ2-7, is EPEVTQTPSHQVTQMGQEVILRCVPISNHLYFYWYRQILGQKVEFLVSFYNNEISEKSEIFDDQFSVERPDGSNFTLKIRSTKLEDSAMYFCASNGGGTYEQYFGPGTRLTVT.

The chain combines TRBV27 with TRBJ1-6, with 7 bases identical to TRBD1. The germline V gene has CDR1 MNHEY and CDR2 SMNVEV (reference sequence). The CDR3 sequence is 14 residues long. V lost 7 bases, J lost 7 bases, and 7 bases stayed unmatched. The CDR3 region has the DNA TGTGCCAGCACCCTGACAGGGTTGAATTCACCCCTCCACTTT. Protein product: CASTLTGLNSPLHF.

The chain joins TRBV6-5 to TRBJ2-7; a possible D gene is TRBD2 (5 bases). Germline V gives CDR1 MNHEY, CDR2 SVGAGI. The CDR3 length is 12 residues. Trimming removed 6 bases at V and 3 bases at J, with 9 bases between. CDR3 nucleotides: TGTGCCAGCAGCCTACGGGACTACGAGCAGTACTTC. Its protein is CASSLRDYEQYF.

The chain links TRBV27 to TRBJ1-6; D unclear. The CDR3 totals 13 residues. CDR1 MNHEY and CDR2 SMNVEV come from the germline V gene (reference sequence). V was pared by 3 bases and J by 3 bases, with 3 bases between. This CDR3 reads CASSFGYNSPLHF. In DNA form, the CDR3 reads TGTGCCAGCAGTTTCGGCTATAATTCACCCCTCCACTTT.

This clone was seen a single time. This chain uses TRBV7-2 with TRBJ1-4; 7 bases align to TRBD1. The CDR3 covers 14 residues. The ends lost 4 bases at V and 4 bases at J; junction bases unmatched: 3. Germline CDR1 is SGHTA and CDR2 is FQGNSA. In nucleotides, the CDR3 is TGTGCCAGCAGCTCGGGACAGTATAATGAAAAACTGTTTTTT. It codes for CASSSGQYNEKLFF.

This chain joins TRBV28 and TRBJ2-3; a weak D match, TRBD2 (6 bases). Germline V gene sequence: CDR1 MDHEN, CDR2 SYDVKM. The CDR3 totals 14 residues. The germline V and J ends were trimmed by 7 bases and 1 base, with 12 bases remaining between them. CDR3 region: CASTQAGRTDTQYF. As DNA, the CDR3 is TGTGCCAGCACTCAAGCGGGTCGCACAGATACGCAGTATTTT. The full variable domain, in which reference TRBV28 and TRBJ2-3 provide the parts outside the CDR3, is DVKVTQSSRYLVKRTGEKVFLECVQDMDHENMFWYRQDPGLGLRLIYFSYDVKMKEKGDIPEGYSVSREKKERFSLILESASTNQTSMYLCASTQAGRTDTQYFGPGTRLTVL.

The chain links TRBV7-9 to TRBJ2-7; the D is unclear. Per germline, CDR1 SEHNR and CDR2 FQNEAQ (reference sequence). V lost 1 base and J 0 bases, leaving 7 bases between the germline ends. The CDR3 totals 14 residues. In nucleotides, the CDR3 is TGTGCCAGCAGCTTAGACAGCAACTCCTACGAGCAGTACTTC. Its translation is CASSLDSNSYEQYF.

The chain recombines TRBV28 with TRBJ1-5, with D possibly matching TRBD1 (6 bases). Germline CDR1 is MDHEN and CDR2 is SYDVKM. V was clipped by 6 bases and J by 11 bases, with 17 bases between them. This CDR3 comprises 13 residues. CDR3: CASRVDRRRAQHF. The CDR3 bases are TGTGCCAGCAGAGTGGACAGACGTCGGGCCCAGCATTTT.

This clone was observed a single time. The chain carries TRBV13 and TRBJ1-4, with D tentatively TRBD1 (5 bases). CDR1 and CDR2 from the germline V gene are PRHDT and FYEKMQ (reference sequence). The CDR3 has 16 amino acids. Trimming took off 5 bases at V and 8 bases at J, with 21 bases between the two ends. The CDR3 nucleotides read TGTGCCAGCAGCCGAGAACCTAGGGCTCAGGGAGAAAAACTGTTTTTT. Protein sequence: CASSREPRAQGEKLFF.

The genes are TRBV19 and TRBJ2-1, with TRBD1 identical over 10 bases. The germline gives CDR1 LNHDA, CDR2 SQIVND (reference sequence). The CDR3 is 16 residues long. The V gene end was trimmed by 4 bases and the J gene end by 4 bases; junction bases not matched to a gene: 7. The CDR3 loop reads CASSTPGQGRYNEQFF. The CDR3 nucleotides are TGTGCCAGTAGTACTCCGGGACAGGGGAGGTACAATGAGCAGTTCTTC.

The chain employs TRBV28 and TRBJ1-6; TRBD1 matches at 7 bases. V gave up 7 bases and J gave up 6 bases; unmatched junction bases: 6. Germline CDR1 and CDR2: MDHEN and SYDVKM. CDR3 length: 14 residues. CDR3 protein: CASMGQSGNSPLHF. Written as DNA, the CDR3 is TGTGCCAGCATGGGACAGTCTGGTAATTCACCCCTCCACTTT. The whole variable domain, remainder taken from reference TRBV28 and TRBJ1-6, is DVKVTQSSRYLVKRTGEKVFLECVQDMDHENMFWYRQDPGLGLRLIYFSYDVKMKEKGDIPEGYSVSREKKERFSLILESASTNQTSMYLCASMGQSGNSPLHFGNGTRLTVT.

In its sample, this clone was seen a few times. CDR3 DNA sequence: TGTGCCAGCAGCCCCCCGGAGGGAGGACAGGTAGTCTACACCTTC. Its translation is CASSPPEGGQVVYTF. The chain couples TRBV7-9 to TRBJ1-2; 7 positions match TRBD1. The CDR3 covers 15 residues. The germline gives CDR1 SEHNR, CDR2 FQNEAQ (reference sequence). The trim removed 5 bases at V and 10 bases at J, leaving 16 bases unmatched.

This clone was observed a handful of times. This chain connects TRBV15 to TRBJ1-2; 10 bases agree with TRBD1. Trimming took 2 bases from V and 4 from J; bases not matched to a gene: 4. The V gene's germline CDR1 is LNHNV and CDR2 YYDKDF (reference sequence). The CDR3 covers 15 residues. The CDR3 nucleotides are TGTGCCACCAGCAGAAGACAGGGGGCGGTCTATGGCTACACCTTC. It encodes CATSRRQGAVYGYTF.